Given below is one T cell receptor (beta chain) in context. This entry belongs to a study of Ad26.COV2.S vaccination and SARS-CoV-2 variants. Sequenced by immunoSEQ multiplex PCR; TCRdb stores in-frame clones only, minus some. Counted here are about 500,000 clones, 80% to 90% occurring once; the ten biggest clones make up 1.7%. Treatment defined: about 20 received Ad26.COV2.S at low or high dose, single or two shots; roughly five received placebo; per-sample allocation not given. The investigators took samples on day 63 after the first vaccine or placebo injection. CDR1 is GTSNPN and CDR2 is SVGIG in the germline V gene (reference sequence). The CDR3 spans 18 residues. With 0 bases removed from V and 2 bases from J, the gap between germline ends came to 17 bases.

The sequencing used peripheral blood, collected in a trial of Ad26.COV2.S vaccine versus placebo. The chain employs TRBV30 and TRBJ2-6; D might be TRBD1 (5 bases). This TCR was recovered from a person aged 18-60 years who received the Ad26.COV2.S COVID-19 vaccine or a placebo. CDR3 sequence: CAWSVTARHPTGANVLTF. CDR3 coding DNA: TGTGCCTGGAGTGTGACAGCGCGGCACCCGACTGGGGCCAACGTCCTGACTTTC.